This T cell receptor beta chain was retrieved from a study of post-analysis software for immune sequencing data. Study-level points and caveats: About 5 TRBV segments (TRBV5-6, TRBV5-1 and TRBV20-1 among them) occurred more frequently in patients than in controls.

As regards this clonotype: Its antigen is not known.

Trimming removed 1 base from V and 7 bases from J; junction bases left unmatched: 5. This CDR3 spans 15 amino acids. The germline CDR1 and CDR2 sequences are MGHRA and YSYEKL. Unique molecular identifiers were carried by the TCR beta cDNA libraries. There were roughly 0.9 to 10 million T cells, and approximately 500,000 cDNA molecules came from them. TCRdb independently ran MiXCR on the PCR reads; one entry per CDR3 protein. The sample includes roughly 580,000 distinct CDR3 sequences, around 47% of them seen just once. This TCR derives from a girl between 10 and 17 years old with multiple sclerosis. The material sequenced was blood. The chain has TRBV4-1 and TRBJ2-3, with 10 bases lining up with TRBD2. This chain's CDR3 is CASSQVSGGAYTQYF. CDR3 DNA: TGCGCCAGCAGCCAAGTCAGCGGGGGGGCTTATACGCAGTATTTT.